These 14 T cell receptor beta chains came from one sample sequenced in a study of T cells after yellow fever vaccination. TCRdb re-analysed the 5' RACE reads in MiXCR, keeping a single row per CDR3 protein. Here the sample spans 170,000 or so distinct CDR3 sequences, roughly 6.4% being singletons. The sample was CD4+ T cells sorted from PBMCs, taken on the day of the first yellow fever vaccination. All receptors derive from a man aged 18-30 years who received the YFV17D yellow fever vaccine.

This clonotype was counted at least ten times. This chain connects TRBV12-3 or TRBV12-4 to TRBJ2-3, with TRBD2 identical over 10 bases. The trim removed 3 bases at V and 4 bases at J, leaving 10 bases unmatched. This CDR3 spans 17 amino acids. As DNA, the CDR3 is TGTGCCAGCAGTTTCCCTAGCGGGGGCTTCCCACCAGATACGCAGTATTTT. It specifies CASSFPSGGFPPDTQYF.

In its sample, this clonotype was seen a few times. This chain connects TRBV27 to TRBJ1-6; D is unresolved. This CDR3 is 16 amino acids long. Per the germline V gene, CDR1 is MNHEY and CDR2 is SMNVEV (reference sequence). Trimming took off 2 bases at V and 0 bases at J, with 8 bases between the two ends. The CDR3 is CASSLTAGSYNSPLHF. The CDR3 DNA reads as TGTGCCAGCAGTTTAACGGCAGGCTCCTATAATTCACCCCTCCACTTT.

A remark on this clonotype: A much larger clonotype is one base distant, so this may be a read error. This rearrangement joins TRBV5-1 to TRBJ2-7, with 10 positions matching TRBD1. Germline lookup yields CDR1 SGHRS and CDR2 YFSETQ. There are 16 residues in the CDR3. DNA for the CDR3: TGCGCCAGCAGCTTGGAAGCCGGGGACAGGGGCTCTAAAAGGCACTTC. Amino acid sequence: CASSLEAGDRGSKRHF. The full variable domain, with the rest looked up from reference TRBV5-1 and TRBJ2-7, is KAGVTQTPRYLIKTRGQQVTLSCSPISGHRSVSWYQQTPGQGLQFLFEYFSETQRNKGNFPGRFSGRQFSNSRSEMNVSTLELGDSALYLCASSLEAGDRGSKRHFGPGTRLTVT.

The chain has TRBV5-4 and TRBJ2-3; TRBD1 might be the D (6 bases). The CDR3 runs 14 residues. Germline CDR1 and CDR2: SGHNT and YYREEE (reference sequence). The germline V and J ends were trimmed by 7 bases and 5 bases, with 17 bases remaining between them. DNA of the CDR3: TGTGCCAGCCAGTGGGGGCTCCCAGGAGATACGCAGTATTTT. Its translation: CASQWGLPGDTQYF.

This clonotype was counted at least ten times. The chain joins TRBV3-1 to TRBJ2-7, with D uncertain. V lost 4 bases and J lost 0, with 7 bases in between. Per the germline V gene, CDR1 is LGHDT and CDR2 is YNNKEL (reference sequence). The CDR3 consists of 13 residues. CDR3 coding DNA: TGTGCCAGCAGCCGAGAAAGCTCCTACGAGCAGTACTTC. Translation: CASSRESSYEQYF.

The sample holds a few counts of this clonotype. V gene TRBV6-2 or TRBV6-3 combines with J gene TRBJ2-2; D remains ambiguous. The CDR3 runs 14 residues. Trimming removed 2 bases from V and 4 bases from J, with 8 bases in between. The germline CDR1 and CDR2 sequences are MNHEY and SVGEGT. The CDR3 region is CASSYGSGTGELFF. The CDR3, as DNA: TGTGCCAGCAGTTACGGCTCGGGCACCGGGGAGCTGTTTTTT.

This clonotype occurred many times. This chain uses TRBV5-1 with TRBJ1-5; D not resolved. Germline CDR1 SGHRS, CDR2 YFSETQ. This CDR3 spans 14 amino acids. V was clipped by 0 bases and J by 2 bases, with 6 bases between them. CDR3 amino acids: CASSLEIGNQPQHF. The CDR3 nucleotides are TGCGCCAGCAGCTTGGAGATCGGCAATCAGCCCCAGCATTTT.

In its sample, this clonotype was seen many times. Its ends do not fully match the called genes, so a read error is possible. The chain joins TRBV18 to TRBJ2-3; 9 bases map to TRBD1. Per germline, CDR1 KGHSH and CDR2 LQKENI. This CDR3 contains 16 residues. In nucleotides, the CDR3 is TGTGCCAGCTCCCCACGGAACAGGGGGCGGGAAGATACGCAGTATTTT. This gives the protein CASSPRNRGREDTQYF.

This clonotype was picked up many times. This chain connects TRBV5-1 to TRBJ2-4, with 11 bases that match TRBD2. Germline trimming cut 4 bases from V and 11 bases from J; bases unmatched to any gene: 8. Germline CDR1 is SGHRS and CDR2 is YFSETQ. There are 14 residues in the CDR3. The CDR3 loop reads CASSPGTSGEVQYF. The CDR3 nucleotides are TGCGCCAGCAGCCCGGGGACTAGCGGTGAGGTTCAGTACTTC.

This clonotype was detected ten times or more. This rearrangement joins TRBV12-3 or TRBV12-4 to TRBJ1-2, with D uncertain. With 3 bases removed from V and 4 bases from J, the gap between germline ends came to 9 bases. This CDR3 spans 13 amino acids. The CDR3 loop reads CASSFGNIYGYTF. The CDR3 coding sequence is TGTGCCAGCAGTTTTGGTAACATCTATGGCTACACCTTC.

As for this clonotype: A clone one base away is much larger, so this may be a read error. The rearrangement links TRBV6-1 to TRBJ2-5, with 7 bases matching TRBD2. Trimming removed 5 bases from V and 4 bases from J; junction bases left unmatched: 7. Germline assignment: CDR1 MNHNS and CDR2 SASEGT. The CDR3 contains 14 residues. CDR3 bases: TGTGCCAGCAGTCAATCGTCGGGGGGAGAGACCCAGTACTTC. This translates into CASSQSSGGETQYF.

The V call is TRBV20-1, the J call TRBJ2-1; D might be TRBD1 or TRBD2, each matching 5 bases. Germline V gene sequence: CDR1 DFQATT, CDR2 SNEGSKA (reference sequence). The CDR3 is made up of 9 amino acids. V dropped 8 bases and J dropped 10 bases, with 9 bases sitting between them. The CDR3 sequence is CSSGHEQFF. Here the CDR3 DNA reads TGCAGTTCGGGGCACGAGCAGTTCTTC.

The chain couples TRBV7-2 to TRBJ2-1, with TRBD2 matching 15 bases. The CDR3 totals 14 residues. J lost 9 bases, V lost 5 bases, and 2 bases had no gene match. CDR1 and CDR2 from the germline V gene are SGHTA and FQGNSA. The DNA for the CDR3 is TGTGCCAGCAGCCGGACTAGCGGGGGGGTTGAGCAGTTCTTC. It translates to CASSRTSGGVEQFF.

The gene calls are TRBV20-1 and TRBJ1-1, with a possible D match to TRBD1 (6 bases). The CDR3 is 13 residues long. The germline V gene has CDR1 DFQATT and CDR2 SNEGSKA (reference sequence). V lost 1 base and J 7 bases, leaving 13 bases between the germline ends. The CDR3 nucleotides are TGCAGTGCTAGAGCGGGCAGGGGCAATGAAGCTTTCTTT. Its protein is CSARAGRGNEAFF.